These T cell receptor beta chains were read from a single sample in a study of cytomegalovirus exposure and HLA in healthy donors. TCRdb's copy holds only in-frame clones and misses some; the assay was immunoSEQ multiplex PCR. This repertoire shows about 190,000 clones, around 85% found once; its top ten account for more than 6%. The sample was PBMCs. Receptors were obtained from a man aged 40-55 years in good health and CMV-seropositive. Each CDR3 is given with its conserved first and last residue. A D gene is named only where the DNA matches it firmly. Size is omitted from some rows. Given values are once, few, many or a class for expanded clones.

j_call: TRBJ2-5
v_call: TRBV7-2
clone_size: -
d_call: -
cdr3_aa: CASSLPGEEETQYF
cdr3_nt: TGTGCCAGCAGCTTACCCGGCGAGGAGGAGACCCAGTACTTC

j_call: TRBJ1-4
v_call: TRBV19
clone_size: few
d_call: -
cdr3_aa: CASTGGGSANEKLFF
cdr3_nt: TGTGCCAGCACGGGGGGCGGGTCGGCTAATGAAAAACTGTTTTTT

j_call: TRBJ1-1
v_call: TRBV4-1
clone_size: once
d_call: -
cdr3_aa: CASSPDAWAANTEAFF
cdr3_nt: TGCGCCAGCAGCCCCGATGCGTGGGCCGCGAACACTGAAGCTTTCTTT

j_call: TRBJ2-3
v_call: TRBV25-1
clone_size: -
d_call: TRBD2
cdr3_aa: CASSVSGGPRDTQYF
cdr3_nt: TGTGCCAGCAGTGTTAGCGGGGGGCCGAGAGATACGCAGTATTTT

j_call: TRBJ2-7
v_call: TRBV7-9
clone_size: few
d_call: -
cdr3_aa: CASSLPQVGGEQYF
cdr3_nt: TGTGCCAGCAGCTTACCACAGGTGGGCGGCGAGCAGTACTTC

j_call: TRBJ1-2
v_call: TRBV5-1
clone_size: -
d_call: -
cdr3_aa: CASSSMGRDYGYTF
cdr3_nt: TGCGCCAGCAGCTCGATGGGCCGAGATTATGGCTACACCTTC

j_call: TRBJ1-5
v_call: TRBV28
clone_size: few
d_call: -
cdr3_aa: CASSLVSGVEPQHF
cdr3_nt: TGTGCCAGCAGTTTAGTGTCGGGGGTCGAGCCCCAGCATTTT

j_call: TRBJ1-5
v_call: TRBV7-9
clone_size: -
d_call: TRBD1
cdr3_aa: CASSLWTGIKNQPQHF
cdr3_nt: TGTGCCAGCAGCTTGTGGACAGGGATAAAAAATCAGCCCCAGCATTTT

j_call: TRBJ1-1
v_call: TRBV9
clone_size: few
d_call: TRBD1
cdr3_aa: CASSSGQGAYEAFF
cdr3_nt: TGTGCCAGCAGCTCCGGACAGGGGGCCTATGAAGCTTTCTTT

j_call: TRBJ2-3
v_call: TRBV2
clone_size: -
d_call: TRBD2
cdr3_aa: CASSEVGLAGSDTQYF
cdr3_nt: TGTGCCAGCAGTGAAGTTGGACTAGCGGGGTCAGATACGCAGTATTTT

j_call: TRBJ1-2
v_call: TRBV9
clone_size: -
d_call: -
cdr3_aa: CASSGSNPRGGDGYTF
cdr3_nt: TGTGCCAGCAGCGGTAGTAATCCGAGGGGGGGCGATGGCTACACCTTC

j_call: TRBJ2-7
v_call: TRBV14
clone_size: -
d_call: -
cdr3_aa: CASSQTTTDYEQYF
cdr3_nt: TGTGCCAGCAGCCAAACTACGACGGACTACGAGCAGTACTTC

j_call: TRBJ2-6
v_call: TRBV19
clone_size: -
d_call: -
cdr3_aa: CASTGGVRSVSGANVLTF
cdr3_nt: TGTGCCTCAACCGGCGGGGTCAGGTCCGTTTCTGGGGCCAACGTCCTGACTTTC

j_call: TRBJ2-3
v_call: TRBV29-1
clone_size: once
d_call: -
cdr3_aa: CSPLKGGSDTQYF
cdr3_nt: TGCAGCCCCCTTAAGGGGGGGTCAGATACGCAGTATTTT

j_call: TRBJ2-3
v_call: TRBV7-3
clone_size: -
d_call: -
cdr3_aa: CASSLQEADTQYF
cdr3_nt: TGTGCCAGCAGTCTTCAGGAGGCAGATACGCAGTATTTT

j_call: TRBJ2-7
v_call: TRBV4-3
clone_size: -
d_call: TRBD2
cdr3_aa: CASSQEASGLSYEQYF
cdr3_nt: TGCGCCAGCAGCCAAGAGGCTAGCGGGTTATCCTACGAGCAGTACTTC

j_call: TRBJ2-1
v_call: TRBV2
clone_size: few
d_call: TRBD1
cdr3_aa: CASSEGDRGDNEQFF
cdr3_nt: TGTGCCAGCAGTGAGGGGGACAGGGGTGACAATGAGCAGTTCTTC

j_call: TRBJ1-1
v_call: TRBV19
clone_size: -
d_call: TRBD1
cdr3_aa: CASSIDRGPTEAFF
cdr3_nt: TGTGCCAGTAGTATCGACAGGGGGCCCACTGAAGCTTTCTTT

j_call: TRBJ2-5
v_call: TRBV6-5
clone_size: -
d_call: TRBD1
cdr3_aa: CASRADRVQETQYF
cdr3_nt: TGTGCCAGCAGAGCTGACAGGGTTCAAGAGACCCAGTACTTC

j_call: TRBJ1-4
v_call: TRBV11-3
clone_size: -
d_call: -
cdr3_aa: CASSLRRGDEKLFF
cdr3_nt: TGTGCCAGCAGCTTACGGCGAGGAGATGAAAAACTGTTTTTT

j_call: TRBJ2-7
v_call: TRBV28
clone_size: -
d_call: -
cdr3_aa: CASSSYDSISYEQYF
cdr3_nt: TGTGCCAGCAGTTCCTACGACAGTATCTCCTACGAGCAGTACTTC

j_call: TRBJ2-3
v_call: TRBV27
clone_size: -
d_call: TRBD2
cdr3_aa: CASSNGGYTDTQYF
cdr3_nt: TGTGCCAGCAGCAACGGGGGGTATACAGATACGCAGTATTTT

j_call: TRBJ2-7
v_call: TRBV9
clone_size: -
d_call: TRBD2
cdr3_aa: CASSGGGTSVVEQYF
cdr3_nt: TGTGCCAGCAGCGGTGGAGGGACTAGCGTGGTCGAGCAGTACTTC

j_call: TRBJ2-1
v_call: TRBV5-1
clone_size: -
d_call: -
cdr3_aa: CASSLDRNNEQFF
cdr3_nt: TGCGCCAGCAGCTTGGACAGAAACAATGAGCAGTTCTTC

j_call: TRBJ1-1
v_call: TRBV28
clone_size: -
d_call: TRBD1
cdr3_aa: CASSSDRGTEAFF
cdr3_nt: TGTGCCAGCAGTTCGGACAGGGGGACTGAAGCTTTCTTT

j_call: TRBJ1-5
v_call: TRBV29-1
clone_size: -
d_call: TRBD1
cdr3_aa: CSVSDRGNQPQHF
cdr3_nt: TGCAGCGTCTCGGACAGGGGCAATCAGCCCCAGCATTTT

j_call: TRBJ2-3
v_call: TRBV9
clone_size: -
d_call: TRBD2
cdr3_aa: CASSVGSGGGTADTQYF
cdr3_nt: TGTGCCAGCAGCGTAGGGAGCGGGGGGGGCACTGCAGATACGCAGTATTTT

j_call: TRBJ1-2
v_call: TRBV30
clone_size: few
d_call: TRBD1
cdr3_aa: CAWSRGTGGDGYTF
cdr3_nt: TGTGCCTGGAGTAGAGGGACAGGGGGCGATGGCTACACCTTC

j_call: TRBJ1-1
v_call: TRBV29-1
clone_size: -
d_call: TRBD1
cdr3_aa: CSVFQGGNTEAFF
cdr3_nt: TGCAGCGTTTTTCAGGGGGGGAACACTGAAGCTTTCTTT

j_call: TRBJ2-3
v_call: TRBV6-5
clone_size: -
d_call: -
cdr3_aa: CASSYEVLREDTQYF
cdr3_nt: TGTGCCAGCAGTTATGAAGTTCTTCGGGAAGATACGCAGTATTTT

j_call: TRBJ2-7
v_call: TRBV6-5
clone_size: once
d_call: -
cdr3_aa: CASSSRTTGEQYF
cdr3_nt: TGTGCCAGCAGCTCGAGGACAACGGGCGAGCAGTACTTC

j_call: TRBJ1-5
v_call: TRBV19
clone_size: once
d_call: -
cdr3_aa: CASGGGNQPQHF
cdr3_nt: TGTGCCTCAGGAGGGGGCAATCAGCCCCAGCATTTT

j_call: TRBJ2-2
v_call: TRBV19
clone_size: once
d_call: -
cdr3_aa: CASSIERVGELFF
cdr3_nt: TGTGCCAGTAGTATAGAACGGGTGGGGGAGCTGTTTTTT